These T cell receptor beta chains were read from a single sample in a study of blood T cell repertoires in COVID-19. Measured with immunoSEQ multiplex PCR; TCRdb has only the in-frame clones, and not every one. In the table there are some 240,000 clones, roughly four fifths of which are singletons. The sample taken for sequencing was peripheral blood. The receptor set was obtained from a woman aged 60-75 years with active or convalescent COVID-19. Each CDR3 is given with its conserved first and last residue. A D gene is named only where the DNA matches it firmly. Clone size appears in some rows only: once, few, many, or a class for an expanded clone.

clone size: NA; J gene: TRBJ1-1; V gene: TRBV18; D gene: NA; CDR3 protein: CASSEQGNTEAFF; CDR3 DNA: TGTGCCAGCTCAGAACAGGGGAACACTGAAGCTTTCTTT
clone size: NA; J gene: TRBJ2-7; V gene: TRBV7-9; D gene: NA; CDR3 protein: CASSWDWGNYEQYF; CDR3 DNA: TGTGCCAGCAGCTGGGACTGGGGAAACTACGAGCAGTACTTC
clone size: many; J gene: TRBJ1-4; V gene: TRBV5-6; D gene: NA; CDR3 protein: CASSYLVGTPTNEKLFF; CDR3 DNA: TGTGCCAGCAGCTACCTCGTGGGGACACCAACTAATGAAAAACTGTTTTTT
clone size: NA; J gene: TRBJ2-3; V gene: TRBV3-1/TRBV3-2; D gene: TRBD2; CDR3 protein: CASSYAASGGTDTQYF; CDR3 DNA: TGTGCCAGCAGCTACGCGGCGAGCGGGGGCACAGATACGCAGTATTTT
clone size: NA; J gene: TRBJ1-5; V gene: TRBV25-1; D gene: NA; CDR3 protein: CASTGLFASGENNQPQHF; CDR3 DNA: TGTGCCAGCACGGGGTTGTTTGCCTCCGGGGAGAACAATCAGCCCCAGCATTTT
clone size: NA; J gene: TRBJ1-2; V gene: TRBV29-1; D gene: NA; CDR3 protein: CSVGGGELGYTF; CDR3 DNA: TGCAGCGTTGGAGGTGGGGAGCTAGGCTACACCTTC
clone size: NA; J gene: TRBJ1-2; V gene: TRBV10-3; D gene: NA; CDR3 protein: CAISQNLPDGGYTF; CDR3 DNA: TGTGCCATCAGCCAGAATCTACCTGACGGGGGCTACACCTTC
clone size: NA; J gene: TRBJ1-1; V gene: TRBV6-5; D gene: NA; CDR3 protein: CASSTLRNTEAFF; CDR3 DNA: TGTGCCAGCAGTACCCTCAGGAACACTGAAGCTTTCTTT
clone size: once; J gene: TRBJ1-5; V gene: TRBV4-1; D gene: TRBD1; CDR3 protein: CASSQASGTEYQPQHF; CDR3 DNA: TGCGCCAGCAGCCAAGCATCCGGGACAGAATATCAGCCCCAGCATTTT
clone size: NA; J gene: TRBJ1-6; V gene: TRBV5-1; D gene: TRBD1; CDR3 protein: CASSFFTGGAADSPLHF; CDR3 DNA: TGCGCCAGCAGCTTCTTCACAGGGGGCGCGGCTGATTCACCCCTCCACTTT
clone size: NA; J gene: TRBJ1-2; V gene: TRBV3-1/TRBV3-2; D gene: NA; CDR3 protein: CASSPHGAGSLLAGYTF; CDR3 DNA: TGTGCCAGCAGCCCGCATGGGGCAGGGTCCCTTCTGGCTGGCTACACCTTC
clone size: few; J gene: TRBJ1-1; V gene: TRBV5-1; D gene: NA; CDR3 protein: CASSFRGGNTEAFF; CDR3 DNA: TGCGCCAGCAGCTTCAGAGGGGGGAACACTGAAGCTTTCTTT
clone size: NA; J gene: TRBJ1-1; V gene: TRBV2; D gene: TRBD1; CDR3 protein: CASSKGQGVNTEAFF; CDR3 DNA: TGTGCCAGCAGTAAAGGACAGGGAGTGAACACTGAAGCTTTCTTT
clone size: NA; J gene: TRBJ1-5; V gene: TRBV5-1; D gene: TRBD1; CDR3 protein: CASSPGQGDQPQHF; CDR3 DNA: TGCGCCAGCAGCCCAGGACAGGGAGATCAGCCCCAGCATTTT
clone size: few; J gene: TRBJ1-6; V gene: TRBV10-3; D gene: NA; CDR3 protein: CAISVRGDVGGSPLHF; CDR3 DNA: TGTGCCATCAGTGTGCGGGGGGACGTAGGTGGTTCACCCCTCCACTTT
clone size: NA; J gene: TRBJ1-4; V gene: TRBV30; D gene: TRBD1; CDR3 protein: CAGPGQGGEKLFF; CDR3 DNA: TGTGCCGGACCCGGACAGGGGGGTGAAAAACTGTTTTTT
clone size: few; J gene: TRBJ2-1; V gene: TRBV15; D gene: NA; CDR3 protein: CATMGGGRDEQFF; CDR3 DNA: TGTGCCACCATGGGGGGGGGCCGGGATGAGCAGTTCTTC
clone size: NA; J gene: TRBJ1-1; V gene: TRBV18; D gene: TRBD1; CDR3 protein: CASSPRGGGYDTEAFF; CDR3 DNA: TGTGCCAGCTCACCCCGCGGAGGGGGCTATGACACTGAAGCTTTCTTT
clone size: NA; J gene: TRBJ2-1; V gene: TRBV9; D gene: NA; CDR3 protein: CASSPQANSYNEQFF; CDR3 DNA: TGTGCCAGCAGCCCCCAAGCGAACTCCTACAATGAGCAGTTCTTC
clone size: NA; J gene: TRBJ2-5; V gene: TRBV7-2; D gene: NA; CDR3 protein: CASSLATGGGQETQYF; CDR3 DNA: TGTGCCAGCAGCTTAGCAACAGGCGGAGGGCAAGAGACCCAGTACTTC
clone size: NA; J gene: TRBJ2-1; V gene: TRBV7-3; D gene: NA; CDR3 protein: CASSLTFGGGAKDNEQFF; CDR3 DNA: TGTGCCAGCAGCTTAACCTTCGGAGGGGGGGCAAAGGACAATGAGCAGTTCTTC
clone size: NA; J gene: TRBJ2-1; V gene: TRBV6-2/TRBV6-3; D gene: NA; CDR3 protein: CASSYSKSAEQFF; CDR3 DNA: TGTGCCAGCAGTTACTCGAAGAGCGCTGAGCAGTTCTTC
clone size: NA; J gene: TRBJ1-1; V gene: TRBV6-5; D gene: NA; CDR3 protein: CASASTGNTEAFF; CDR3 DNA: TGTGCCAGCGCCTCGACAGGGAACACTGAAGCTTTCTTT
clone size: NA; J gene: TRBJ1-5; V gene: TRBV19; D gene: NA; CDR3 protein: CASSKLRNQPQHF; CDR3 DNA: TGTGCCAGTAGTAAACTACGGAATCAGCCCCAGCATTTT
clone size: NA; J gene: TRBJ1-2; V gene: TRBV6-5; D gene: NA; CDR3 protein: CASSSRESGYTF; CDR3 DNA: TGTGCCAGCAGTTCCAGGGAAAGTGGCTACACCTTC
clone size: NA; J gene: TRBJ1-2; V gene: TRBV4-1; D gene: NA; CDR3 protein: CASSQSGQLTNYGYTF; CDR3 DNA: TGCGCCAGCAGCCAGAGCGGACAGCTGACAAACTATGGCTACACCTTC
clone size: NA; J gene: TRBJ1-1; V gene: TRBV5-1; D gene: NA; CDR3 protein: CASSLGVREGKNTEAFF; CDR3 DNA: TGCGCCAGCAGCTTGGGTGTTCGGGAAGGGAAGAACACTGAAGCTTTCTTT
clone size: NA; J gene: TRBJ2-7; V gene: TRBV5-5; D gene: TRBD1; CDR3 protein: CASSGAGTGSYEQYF; CDR3 DNA: TGTGCCAGCAGCGGTGCCGGGACAGGGTCCTACGAGCAGTACTTC
clone size: NA; J gene: TRBJ1-2; V gene: TRBV19; D gene: NA; CDR3 protein: CASSIGSTNYGYTF; CDR3 DNA: TGTGCCAGTAGTATAGGCAGTACTAACTATGGCTACACCTTC
clone size: NA; J gene: TRBJ1-1; V gene: TRBV3-1/TRBV3-2; D gene: NA; CDR3 protein: CASSQSVDGSKAFF; CDR3 DNA: TGTGCCAGCAGCCAAAGTGTCGACGGGAGCAAAGCTTTCTTT
clone size: NA; J gene: TRBJ1-4; V gene: TRBV9; D gene: TRBD1; CDR3 protein: CASSFTQGGNEKLFF; CDR3 DNA: TGTGCCAGCAGCTTCACACAGGGGGGTAATGAAAAACTGTTTTTT
clone size: NA; J gene: TRBJ2-3; V gene: TRBV18; D gene: NA; CDR3 protein: CASSPGGSTDTQYF; CDR3 DNA: TGTGCCAGCTCACCAGGGGGGAGCACAGATACGCAGTATTTT
clone size: NA; J gene: TRBJ1-5; V gene: TRBV4-1; D gene: TRBD1; CDR3 protein: CASSHLGQGGNQPQHF; CDR3 DNA: TGCGCCAGCAGCCATCTGGGACAGGGGGGGAATCAGCCCCAGCATTTT
clone size: NA; J gene: TRBJ1-1; V gene: TRBV9; D gene: NA; CDR3 protein: CASSVAETGKNTEAFF; CDR3 DNA: TGTGCCAGCAGCGTAGCGGAGACGGGGAAGAACACTGAAGCTTTCTTT